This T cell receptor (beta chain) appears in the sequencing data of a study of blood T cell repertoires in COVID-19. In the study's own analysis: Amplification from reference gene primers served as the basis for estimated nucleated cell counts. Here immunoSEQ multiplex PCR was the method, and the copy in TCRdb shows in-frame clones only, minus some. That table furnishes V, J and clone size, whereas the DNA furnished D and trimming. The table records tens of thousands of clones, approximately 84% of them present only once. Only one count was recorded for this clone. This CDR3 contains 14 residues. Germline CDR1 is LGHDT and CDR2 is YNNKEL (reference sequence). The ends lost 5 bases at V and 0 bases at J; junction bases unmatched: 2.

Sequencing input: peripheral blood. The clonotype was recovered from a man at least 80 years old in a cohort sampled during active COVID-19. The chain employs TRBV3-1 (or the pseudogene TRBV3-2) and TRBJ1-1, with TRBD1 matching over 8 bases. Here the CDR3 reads CASSWGQVNTEAFF. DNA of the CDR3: TGTGCCAGCAGCTGGGGACAGGTGAACACTGAAGCTTTCTTT.